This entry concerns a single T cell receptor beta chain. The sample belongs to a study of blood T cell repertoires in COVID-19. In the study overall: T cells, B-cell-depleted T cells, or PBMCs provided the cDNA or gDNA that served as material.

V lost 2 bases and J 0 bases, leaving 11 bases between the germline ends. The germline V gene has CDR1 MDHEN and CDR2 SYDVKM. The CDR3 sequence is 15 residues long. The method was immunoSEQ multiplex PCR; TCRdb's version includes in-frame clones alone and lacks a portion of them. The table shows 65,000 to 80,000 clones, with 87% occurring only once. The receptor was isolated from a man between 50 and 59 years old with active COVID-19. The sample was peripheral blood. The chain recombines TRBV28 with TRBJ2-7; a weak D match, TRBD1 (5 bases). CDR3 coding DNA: TGTGCCAGCAGTTTACCGTCGGACATCTCCTACGAGCAGTACTTC. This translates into CASSLPSDISYEQYF.